The 24 T cell receptor beta chains presented below share a single source sample, sequenced in a study of cytomegalovirus exposure and HLA in healthy donors. Assay: immunoSEQ multiplex PCR; the TCRdb copy retains only in-frame clones and omits some. Among about 360,000 clones listed, 80% to 90% were seen once. Sample: PBMCs. These receptors were taken from a woman between 18 and 29 years old in good health and CMV-seronegative.

The chain combines TRBV9 with TRBJ2-5; TRBD2 might be the D (6 bases). Germline V gives CDR1 SGDLS, CDR2 YYNGEE. V lost 3 bases, J lost 7 bases, and 25 bases lay in between. The CDR3 extends over 17 amino acids. CDR3 region: CASSEGGRDFMSSTQYF. In DNA form, the CDR3 reads TGTGCCAGCAGCGAGGGAGGAAGGGACTTTATGAGCTCGACCCAGTACTTC.

This rearrangement joins TRBV4-1 to TRBJ2-7; possible D gene TRBD2, 6 bases. The V end was cut by 3 bases, the J end by 2 bases, with 14 bases between. The CDR3 spans 15 residues. Germline V lookup: CDR1 MGHRA, CDR2 YSYEKL. The CDR3 nucleotides are TGCGCCAGCAGCCACGGGGCGGGGTTAACCTACGAGCAGTACTTC. Its protein product is CASSHGAGLTYEQYF.

CDR3 residues: CASSIHSTGGGGGELFF. The CDR3 DNA is TGTGCCAGCAGCATTCACTCGACAGGCGGGGGCGGCGGGGAGCTGTTTTTT. The chain uses TRBV7-9 and TRBJ2-2, with a tentative D call TRBD2 (7 bases). Germline V gene lookup returns CDR1 SEHNR and CDR2 FQNEAQ (reference sequence). The V end was cut by 5 bases, the J end by 7 bases, with 23 bases between. The CDR3 runs to 17 residues.

Remarks on this clone: The junction departs from the called germline gene at one end, perhaps through a read error. V is TRBV7-6 and J is TRBJ2-7; 13 bases are a match to TRBD2. The CDR3 has 13 residues. The germline V gene encodes CDR1 SGHVS and CDR2 FNYEAQ. CDR3 protein: CASSTGLAGAPHF. CDR3 nucleotides: TGTGCCAGCAGCACCGGACTAGCGGGGGCCCCCCACTTC.

The genes are TRBV28 and TRBJ1-6; TRBD1 agrees at 7 bases. Germline V CDR1 and CDR2: MDHEN, SYDVKM. V gave up 6 bases and J gave up 8 bases; unmatched junction bases: 10. The CDR3 runs to 15 residues. CDR3 in amino acids: CASRLTQGTYSPLHF. The DNA of the CDR3 is TGTGCCAGCAGATTAACACAGGGGACGTATTCACCCCTCCACTTT.

In DNA form, the CDR3 reads TGTGCCAGCAGTGAAGCGTCCGGGACACTAGGGACCCAGTACTTC. Its protein product is CASSEASGTLGTQYF. The J gene is TRBJ2-5, the V gene TRBV2; a weak D match, TRBD1 (6 bases). The CDR3 is 15 amino acids. The germline V gene has CDR1 SNHLY and CDR2 FYNNEI. Trimming pared 0 bases from V and 7 bases from J, leaving 15 bases between.

The rearrangement links TRBV27 to TRBJ2-5; 9 nucleotides match TRBD2. This CDR3 comprises 15 residues. The V segment lost 5 bases and the J segment 1 base; nucleotides outside the gene matches: 5. The germline V gene has CDR1 MNHEY and CDR2 SMNVEV (reference sequence). The CDR3 bases are TGTGCCAGCAGTCGCCTGGGACTAGCCCAAGAGACCCAGTACTTC. It is translated as CASSRLGLAQETQYF.

The chain has TRBV4-1 and TRBJ2-3, with 9 bases aligning to TRBD1. This CDR3 is 16 amino acids long. The V segment lost 4 bases and the J segment 0 bases; nucleotides outside the gene matches: 5. CDR1 MGHRA and CDR2 YSYEKL come from the germline V gene. The CDR3 here is CASSRTGTGSTDTQYF. The CDR3, as DNA: TGCGCCAGCAGCCGCACCGGGACAGGGAGCACAGATACGCAGTATTTT.

The chain combines TRBV4-1 with TRBJ2-6; TRBD2 matches at 11 bases. Trimming took 0 bases from V and 3 from J; bases not matched to a gene: 7. Germline CDR1 is MGHRA and CDR2 is YSYEKL. This CDR3 contains 19 residues. The CDR3 region has the DNA TGCGCCAGCAGCCAAGATGCACTAGCGGGAGATTTTGGGGCCAACGTCCTGACTTTC. Protein sequence: CASSQDALAGDFGANVLTF.

The chain is built from TRBV5-6 and TRBJ1-1; D is undetermined. Germline V gene sequence: CDR1 SGHDT, CDR2 YYEEEE. Between the trimmed V and J ends, which lost 0 bases and 1 base, there was a span of 10 bases. This CDR3 has 15 residues. In nucleotides, the CDR3 is TGTGCCAGCAGCTTGGTTTTGTCGGGGAACACTGAAGCTTTCTTT. Translating gives CASSLVLSGNTEAFF.

This chain links TRBV5-1 with TRBJ2-7; 13 bases align to TRBD2. Germline CDR1 is SGHRS and CDR2 is YFSETQ. Trimming removed 6 bases from V and 6 bases from J; junction bases left unmatched: 9. The CDR3 has 15 residues. CDR3 nucleotides: TGCGCCAGCACCCCCGTACTAGCGGGAGGGGGCGAGCAGTACTTC. It translates to CASTPVLAGGGEQYF.

The rearrangement links TRBV4-1 to TRBJ2-3, with D possibly being TRBD2 (8 bases). V lost 7 bases and J lost 5, with 25 bases in between. Germline assignment: CDR1 MGHRA and CDR2 YSYEKL. The CDR3 consists of 17 residues. The CDR3 loop is CASNDRVRAGGGDTQYF. As DNA, the CDR3 is TGCGCCAGCAATGACAGGGTCAGGGCGGGAGGCGGAGATACGCAGTATTTT.

This sequence joins TRBV28 and TRBJ2-7; D is uncertain. Trimming took 6 bases from V and 1 from J, leaving 4 bases between them. Germline V gene sequence: CDR1 MDHEN, CDR2 SYDVKM. CDR3 size: 11 residues. CDR3 amino acids: CASSYSYEQYF. The CDR3 DNA is TGTGCCAGCAGCTATTCCTACGAGCAGTACTTC.

The chain employs TRBV7-9 and TRBJ2-7, with TRBD2 matching 10 bases. Germline CDR1 and CDR2: SEHNR and FQNEAQ (reference sequence). The CDR3 spans 16 residues. V shed 3 bases and J 7 bases; nucleotides not matched to a gene: 12. CDR3 in amino acids: CASSFGSGGRIREQYF. The CDR3 bases are TGTGCCAGCAGCTTCGGTAGCGGGGGGCGAATACGAGAGCAGTACTTC.

This clone showed up just once. This chain links TRBV7-9 with TRBJ1-4; 9 bases are shared with TRBD1. Unmatched junction bases numbered 3, after V lost 5 bases and J lost 8 bases. Germline CDR1 is SEHNR and CDR2 is FQNEAQ (reference sequence). This CDR3 spans 13 amino acids. The CDR3 DNA reads TGTGCCAGCAGCCCGGACAGGGGAGAAAAACTGTTTTTT. Translating gives CASSPDRGEKLFF.

V usage is TRBV5-1 and J usage is TRBJ1-1, with 10 bases fitting TRBD1. Germline loops: CDR1 SGHRS, CDR2 YFSETQ. This CDR3 spans 15 amino acids. V dropped 3 bases and J dropped 5; count of bases not matched to a gene: 7. The CDR3 DNA sequence: TGCGCCAGCAGCTGGGGACAGGGGTCGGGAACTGAAGCTTTCTTT. Amino acid sequence: CASSWGQGSGTEAFF.

This clone was counted once. The gene calls are TRBV6-5 and TRBJ2-3; 7 bases are a match to TRBD1. J gave up 6 bases and V 6 bases, and 9 bases lay outside the gene matches. Germline V lookup: CDR1 MNHEY, CDR2 SVGAGI. CDR3 length: 14 amino acids. The CDR3 sequence: CASREGTASDTQYF. For the CDR3, the DNA is TGTGCCAGCAGGGAAGGGACAGCATCCGATACGCAGTATTTT.

This chain uses TRBV10-2 with TRBJ2-1, with a possible D match to TRBD1 (6 bases). Trimming left V 6 bases short and J 0 bases short, with 9 bases between. The CDR3 extends over 14 amino acids. Germline V gene lookup returns CDR1 WSHSY and CDR2 SAAADI. The CDR3 loop reads CASSEDSSYNEQFF. CDR3 sequence (DNA): TGCGCCAGCAGCGAGGACAGCTCCTACAATGAGCAGTTCTTC.

The chain carries TRBV19 and TRBJ1-2, with 12 bases lining up with TRBD1. With 8 bases clipped from V and 3 bases from J, the junction kept 16 bases outside the gene matches. Germline CDR1 reads LNHDA; CDR2 reads SQIVND (reference sequence). CDR3 length: 18 residues. The CDR3 nucleotides are TGTGCCAGTCACACTTCCTCCGGGACAGGGGGCACCTACTATGGCTACACCTTC. This sequence encodes CASHTSSGTGGTYYGYTF.

This chain links TRBV7-9 with TRBJ2-3; 10 bases are shared with TRBD2. CDR1 and CDR2 (germline): SEHNR, FQNEAQ (reference sequence). The ends lost 4 bases at V and 2 bases at J; junction bases unmatched: 12. CDR3 length: 18 residues. The CDR3 bases are TGTGCCAGCAGCTCACCAAGGGGTAGCGGGGGGCACACAGATACGCAGTATTTT. Translation gives CASSSPRGSGGHTDTQYF.

The gene calls are TRBV6-6 and TRBJ2-7, with 9 nucleotides matching TRBD1. Germline V gene lookup returns CDR1 MNHNY and CDR2 SVGAGI (reference sequence). There are 14 residues in the CDR3. Germline trimming cut 8 bases from V and 3 bases from J; bases unmatched to any gene: 8. Written as DNA, the CDR3 is TGTGCCAGCCAAAGTAGGACAGGGGACTACGAGCAGTACTTC. Amino acid sequence: CASQSRTGDYEQYF.

The table lists this clone with a count of one. V is TRBV9 and J is TRBJ1-4; D may be TRBD1 (5 bases). Trimming removed 2 bases from V and 5 bases from J, with 13 bases in between. CDR1 is SGDLS and CDR2 is YYNGEE in the germline V gene. There are 15 residues in the CDR3. Here the CDR3 reads CASSVGGNTNEKLFF. CDR3 bases: TGTGCCAGCAGCGTGGGGGGGAACACGAATGAAAAACTGTTTTTT.

The chain recombines TRBV27 with TRBJ1-1; TRBD1 might be the D (5 bases). The V gene's germline CDR1 is MNHEY and CDR2 SMNVEV (reference sequence). This CDR3 contains 15 residues. With 8 bases removed from V and 1 base from J, the gap between germline ends came to 17 bases. CDR3 nucleotide sequence: TGTGCCAGCGCCATAACTCAGGGATGGAACACTGAAGCTTTCTTT. This translates into CASAITQGWNTEAFF.

The chain has TRBV6-1 and TRBJ2-2, with a possible D match to TRBD2 (6 bases). CDR3 length: 14 residues. Germline assignment: CDR1 MNHNS and CDR2 SASEGT. V was trimmed by 2 bases and J by 6 bases, leaving 10 bases between them. The CDR3 DNA is TGTGCCAGCAGTGAAATGGGAGGACCCGGGGAGCTGTTTTTT. Amino acid sequence: CASSEMGGPGELFF.